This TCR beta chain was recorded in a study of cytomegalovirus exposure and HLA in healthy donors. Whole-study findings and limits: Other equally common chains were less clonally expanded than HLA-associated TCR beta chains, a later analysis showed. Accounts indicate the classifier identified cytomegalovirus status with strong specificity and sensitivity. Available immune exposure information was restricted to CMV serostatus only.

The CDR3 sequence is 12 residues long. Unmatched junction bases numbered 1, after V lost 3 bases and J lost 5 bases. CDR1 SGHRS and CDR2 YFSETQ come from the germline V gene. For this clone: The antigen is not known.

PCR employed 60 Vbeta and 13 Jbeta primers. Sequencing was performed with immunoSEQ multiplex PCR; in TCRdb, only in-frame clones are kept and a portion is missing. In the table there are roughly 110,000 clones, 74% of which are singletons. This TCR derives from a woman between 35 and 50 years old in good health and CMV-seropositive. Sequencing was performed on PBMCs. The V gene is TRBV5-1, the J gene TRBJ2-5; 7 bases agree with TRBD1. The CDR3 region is CASSSGGETQYF. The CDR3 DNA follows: TGCGCCAGCAGCTCAGGGGGTGAGACCCAGTACTTC.